Listed below are T cell receptor beta chains from one sample, sequenced in a study of blood T cell repertoires in COVID-19. Clones were sequenced by immunoSEQ multiplex PCR, and TCRdb holds only the in-frame ones, with some missing. Among some 300,000 clones listed, approximately 84% were seen once. The sample consisted of PBMCs or T cells enriched from blood (not recorded which). Receptors originate from a woman in her 30s who had recovered from COVID-19. CDR3s include the opening cysteine and the closing phenylalanine or tryptophan. D genes are given only for firm matches. Rows give clone size only sometimes, using once, few, many, or a class for an expanded clone.

d_call: .; v_call: TRBV27; clone_size: .; j_call: TRBJ2-2; cdr3_nt: TGTGCCAGCAGGAAGGGGGGGCAGGTCACCGGGGAGCTGTTTTTT; cdr3_aa: CASRKGGQVTGELFF
d_call: .; v_call: TRBV28; clone_size: .; j_call: TRBJ1-1; cdr3_nt: TGTGCCAGCAGCTCGGGGGGGCTGGACACTGAAGCTTTCTTT; cdr3_aa: CASSSGGLDTEAFF
d_call: .; v_call: TRBV1; clone_size: .; j_call: TRBJ2-1; cdr3_nt: TGCACCAGCAGCAAGGGGACTAGCGGGGGCCTTTACCCGAGCTCCTACAATGAGCAGTTCTTC; cdr3_aa: CTSSKGTSGGLYPSSYNEQFF
d_call: TRBD1; v_call: TRBV27; clone_size: .; j_call: TRBJ1-2; cdr3_nt: TGTGCCAGCAGCCCGACAGGGGACGGTGGCTACACCTTC; cdr3_aa: CASSPTGDGGYTF
d_call: TRBD2; v_call: TRBV2; clone_size: once; j_call: TRBJ2-1; cdr3_nt: TGTGCCAGCAGTGACGGGCGGGGGGGTTACAATGAGCAGTTCTTC; cdr3_aa: CASSDGRGGYNEQFF
d_call: .; v_call: TRBV29-1; clone_size: .; j_call: TRBJ2-7; cdr3_nt: TGCAGCGTTGAAACGGAGGGCGGCAACGAGCAGTACTTC; cdr3_aa: CSVETEGGNEQYF
d_call: .; v_call: TRBV5-1; clone_size: .; j_call: TRBJ1-4; cdr3_nt: TGCGCCAGCAGCTTGGCCCCCCGGGCTAATGAAAAACTGTTTTTT; cdr3_aa: CASSLAPRANEKLFF
d_call: TRBD1; v_call: TRBV27; clone_size: few; j_call: TRBJ1-5; cdr3_nt: TGTGCCAGCAGTTTTTCCGACAGGGGCAATCAGCCCCAGCATTTT; cdr3_aa: CASSFSDRGNQPQHF
d_call: .; v_call: TRBV9; clone_size: .; j_call: TRBJ1-5; cdr3_nt: TGTGCCAGCAGCGTGGGTTCGGTCGCGGAGGGTCAGCCCCAGCATTTT; cdr3_aa: CASSVGSVAEGQPQHF
d_call: TRBD1; v_call: TRBV28; clone_size: .; j_call: TRBJ1-2; cdr3_nt: TGTGCCAGCAGAAGGACAGGGGGCAAAGGCTACACCTTC; cdr3_aa: CASRRTGGKGYTF
d_call: TRBD1; v_call: TRBV28; clone_size: .; j_call: TRBJ1-5; cdr3_nt: TGTGCCAGCACGACAGGGGATCAGCCCCAGCATTTT; cdr3_aa: CASTTGDQPQHF
d_call: .; v_call: TRBV28; clone_size: .; j_call: TRBJ1-6; cdr3_nt: TGTGCCAGCACCCCCCCGTTGGGTGACACCCGGCCCCTCCACTTT; cdr3_aa: CASTPPLGDTRPLHF
d_call: .; v_call: TRBV27; clone_size: .; j_call: TRBJ1-2; cdr3_nt: TGTGCCAGCAGTTTATCTCCCAGGTTCTATGGCTACACCTTC; cdr3_aa: CASSLSPRFYGYTF
d_call: TRBD1; v_call: TRBV5-1; clone_size: .; j_call: TRBJ1-4; cdr3_nt: TGCGCCAGCAGCCCAGGGACAGGGGATGAAAAACTGTTTTTT; cdr3_aa: CASSPGTGDEKLFF